The following is a TCR beta chain sequence with its context. Mismatch with germline at one junction end may stem from a read error. RNA, at about 0.45 to 1 ug, was reverse transcribed with random hexamers. TCRdb ran MiXCR on the immunoSEQ multiplex PCR reads and lists one entry per CDR3 protein. The data contain 160,000 or so distinct CDR3 sequences, about 94% of them singletons. This CDR3 has 11 residues. Germline lookup yields CDR1 MDHEN and CDR2 SYDVKM. This sample stems from a study of CD8 T cells in Susac syndrome. TCR beta was sequenced from blood CD8+ and CD4+ T cells. The sample comprised CD8+ T cells from PBMCs. This chain connects TRBV28 to TRBJ2-7; a weak D match, TRBD1 (5 bases). This clonotype was sampled from a human donor with multiple sclerosis. The CDR3 loop is CASSFGREPLF. For the CDR3, the DNA is TGTGCCAGCAGTTTTGGCAGGGAACCGCTCTTC.